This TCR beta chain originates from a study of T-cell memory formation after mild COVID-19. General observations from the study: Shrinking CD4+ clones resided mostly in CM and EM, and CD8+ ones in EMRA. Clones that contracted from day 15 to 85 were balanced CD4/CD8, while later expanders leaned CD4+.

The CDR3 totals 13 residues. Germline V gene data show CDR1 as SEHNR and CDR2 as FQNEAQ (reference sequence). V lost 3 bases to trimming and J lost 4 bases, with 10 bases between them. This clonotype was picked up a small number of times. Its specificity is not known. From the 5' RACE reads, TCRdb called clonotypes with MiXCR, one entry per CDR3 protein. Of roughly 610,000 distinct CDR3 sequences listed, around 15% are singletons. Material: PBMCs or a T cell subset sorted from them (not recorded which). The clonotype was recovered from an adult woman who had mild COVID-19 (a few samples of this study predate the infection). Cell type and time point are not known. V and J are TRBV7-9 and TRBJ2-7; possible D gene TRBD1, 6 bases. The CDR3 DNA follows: TGTGCCAGCAGCTTCAACAGGGATTACGAGCAGTACTTC. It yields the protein CASSFNRDYEQYF.